This T cell receptor (beta chain) emerged from a study of persistence of HIV-infected CD4 T cells. On the study more broadly: Suppressive ART had lasted a median of about 8 years.

With regard to this clone: Its matching antigen is unknown.

Germline V lookup: CDR1 SGHDT, CDR2 YYEEEE. The junction had 6 bases not matched to a gene; V was cut back by 0 bases and J by 4 bases. CDR3 length: 16 residues. Cells were stimulated with CMV-infected fibroblast lysates at 8 to 10 ug/mL. Sorting selected CD4+ T cells upregulating both CD40 ligand and CD69. CD8-depleted PBMCs were stimulated roughly 17 hours with anti-CD28/CD49d costimulation, CD40-blocking antibody and enfuvirtide. Sequencing used immunoSEQ version 4 in survey mode. Assay used: immunoSEQ multiplex PCR; TCRdb lists only in-frame clones, some missing. The table includes more than 15,000 clones, about 61% detected once. General study results and limits: Antigen-responding cells were enriched for degenerate expanded CDR3beta sequences.

Specimen: CD4+ T cells sorted from PBMCs after approximately 19-hour stimulation, collected from a patient who received antiretroviral therapy. The source of this sequence is an adult woman with HIV who was CMV-seropositive. The chain recombines TRBV5-6 with TRBJ1-3; 8 positions match TRBD1. CDR3 sequence: CASSLGGQVTGNTIYF. DNA of the CDR3: TGTGCCAGCAGCTTGGGGGGACAGGTCACAGGAAACACCATATATTTT.